Following are 15 T cell receptor beta chains from one sample sequenced in a study of response to subunit inactivated influenza vaccine. TCRdb re-analysed the RT-PCR reads in MiXCR, keeping a single row per CDR3 protein. This sample has 500,000 or so distinct CDR3 sequences, with 16% found just once. This material consisted of CD4+ T cells sorted from PBMCs, taken about 24 months after vaccination. Receptors were obtained from a man aged 50 to 69 who received an inactivated influenza vaccine.

This clonotype was recorded a few times. The V gene is TRBV12-3 or TRBV12-4, the J gene TRBJ2-7; D assignment may be TRBD1 or TRBD2 (5 bases each). Trimming stripped 6 bases from V and 2 bases from J, with 11 bases between. CDR3 length: 13 residues. CDR3 sequence: CASRTGLTYEQYF. The CDR3 DNA reads as TGTGCCAGCAGAACGGGGCTAACCTACGAGCAGTACTTC.

This chain connects TRBV20-1 to TRBJ2-2; the D is unclear. The V end was cut by 6 bases, the J end by 2 bases, with 13 bases between. The CDR3 length is 14 residues. Germline V gene lookup returns CDR1 DFQATT and CDR2 SNEGSKA (reference sequence). The CDR3 spells CSARAPGNTGELFF. Written as DNA, the CDR3 is TGCAGTGCCCGAGCCCCAGGAAACACCGGGGAGCTGTTTTTT.

This clonotype turned up a few times. The V and J genes are TRBV24-1 and TRBJ2-1, with 7 bases fitting TRBD2. The CDR3 contains 15 residues. After removal of 3 bases from V and 6 bases from J, the junction contained 7 bases not matched to a gene. The germline gives CDR1 KGHDR, CDR2 SFDVKD. CDR3 residues: CATSDPGLTRNEQFF. The CDR3 DNA follows: TGTGCCACCAGTGATCCGGGACTAACCCGCAATGAGCAGTTCTTC.

The table lists this clonotype with many counts. This chain uses TRBV4-1 with TRBJ2-3; maybe TRBD1 (5 bases). Germline values: CDR1 MGHRA, CDR2 YSYEKL. This CDR3 is 15 amino acids long. Trimming took 0 bases from V and 9 from J, leaving 16 bases between them. CDR3 DNA: TGCGCCAGCAGCCAAGATCAGGGCCCCGTGACGACGCAGTATTTT. Protein: CASSQDQGPVTTQYF.

The sample holds many counts of this clonotype. The V call is TRBV5-1, the J call TRBJ2-5, with 10 bases fitting TRBD2. Germline values: CDR1 SGHRS, CDR2 YFSETQ. The V segment lost 6 bases and the J segment 1 base; nucleotides outside the gene matches: 9. CDR3 length equals 16 residues. The CDR3 loop reads CASTPGLADFQETQYF. The CDR3 DNA follows: TGCGCCAGCACCCCAGGACTAGCGGATTTCCAAGAGACCCAGTACTTC.

This chain joins TRBV29-1 and TRBJ2-5; possibly TRBD2 for D (5 bases). The CDR3 runs to 14 residues. CDR1 is SQVTM and CDR2 is ANQGSEA in the germline V gene. Trimming left V 8 bases short and J 0 bases short, with 16 bases between. The CDR3 DNA is TGCAGCACTTCCCTGAGGGAGTACCAAGAGACCCAGTACTTC. Protein product: CSTSLREYQETQYF.

This clonotype has a count of ten or more. The chain is built from TRBV3-1 and TRBJ2-5, with D uncertain. This CDR3 comprises 13 residues. The germline CDR1 and CDR2 sequences are LGHDT and YNNKEL (reference sequence). The V end lost 3 bases, the J end lost 5 bases, and 10 bases lay between the germline ends. This CDR3 reads CASSQSGRETQYF. CDR3 DNA sequence: TGTGCCAGCAGCCAGTCCGGACGGGAGACCCAGTACTTC.

V and J are TRBV12-3 or TRBV12-4 and TRBJ2-5; TRBD2 agrees at 13 bases. The CDR3 sequence is 17 residues long. After removal of 5 bases from V and 4 bases from J, the junction contained 10 bases not matched to a gene. Here the CDR3 reads CASSRSGTSGVGETQYF. CDR3 DNA sequence: TGTGCCAGCAGTCGTAGTGGGACTAGCGGGGTGGGAGAGACCCAGTACTTC.

This sequence joins TRBV2 and TRBJ1-1; no clear D. V dropped 6 bases and J dropped 8 bases, with 19 bases sitting between them. Germline loops: CDR1 SNHLY, CDR2 FYNNEI. This CDR3 comprises 14 residues. The CDR3 bases are TGTGCCAGCAGCCCGCACGTGAGGGTGGGCGAAGCTTTCTTT. It encodes CASSPHVRVGEAFF.

There are a few counts of this clonotype. This sequence joins TRBV28 and TRBJ2-4, with 8 bases aligning to TRBD1. After removal of 6 bases from V and 2 bases from J, the junction contained 6 bases not matched to a gene. The CDR3 has 15 amino acids. CDR1 and CDR2 (germline): MDHEN, SYDVKM. The CDR3 DNA is TGTGCCAGCAGCTGGACAGGGAGGCCCAAAAACATTCAGTACTTC. Encoded protein: CASSWTGRPKNIQYF.

This clonotype has ten or more counts. The chain uses TRBV4-2 and TRBJ2-1, with 7 bases aligning to TRBD2. Germline trimming cut 0 bases from V and 7 bases from J; bases unmatched to any gene: 12. CDR1 is LGHNA and CDR2 is YNFKEQ in the germline V gene. This CDR3 has 17 residues. CDR3 amino acids: CASSQDRAGGTGNEQFF. The CDR3, as DNA: TGTGCCAGCAGCCAAGATCGAGCCGGGGGGACTGGTAATGAGCAGTTCTTC.

This clonotype has only a few counts. The chain has TRBV29-1 and TRBJ2-7, with TRBD1 matching over 8 bases. Trimming at V came to 5 bases and at J to 6 bases, leaving 9 bases not matched to a gene. Per germline, CDR1 SQVTM and CDR2 ANQGSEA. The CDR3 sequence is 13 residues long. The chain's CDR3 is CSVLQGAAGEQYF. Here the CDR3 DNA reads TGCAGCGTTTTGCAGGGGGCGGCTGGCGAGCAGTACTTC.

This clonotype was seen more than once but under ten times. The chain combines TRBV29-1 with TRBJ2-2, with 11 bases fitting TRBD2. V lost 0 bases and J lost 3; bases outside the gene matches: 6. This CDR3 is 17 amino acids long. In germline, CDR1 is SQVTM, CDR2 ANQGSEA. This CDR3 reads CSVEDRLAGWDTGELFF. The CDR3 DNA follows: TGCAGCGTTGAAGATCGACTAGCGGGGTGGGACACCGGGGAGCTGTTTTTT.

The chain carries TRBV29-1 and TRBJ1-3; tentative D call: TRBD1 (5 bases). V lost 6 bases and J lost 0, with 9 bases in between. The CDR3 totals 13 residues. CDR1 and CDR2 from the germline V gene are SQVTM and ANQGSEA. CDR3 DNA sequence: TGCAGCGTGGCAGGGATCTCTGGAAACACCATATATTTT. This gives the protein CSVAGISGNTIYF.

This clonotype was seen only a few times. The V gene is TRBV20-1, the J gene TRBJ2-7, with a tentative D call TRBD1 (6 bases). Germline V CDR1 and CDR2: DFQATT, SNEGSKA (reference sequence). Trimming shortened V by 4 bases and J by 2 bases, and 9 bases separated the two germline ends. The CDR3 sequence is 12 residues long. This chain's CDR3 is CSANRVAYEQYF. The CDR3 nucleotides are TGCAGTGCTAACAGGGTAGCCTACGAGCAGTACTTC.